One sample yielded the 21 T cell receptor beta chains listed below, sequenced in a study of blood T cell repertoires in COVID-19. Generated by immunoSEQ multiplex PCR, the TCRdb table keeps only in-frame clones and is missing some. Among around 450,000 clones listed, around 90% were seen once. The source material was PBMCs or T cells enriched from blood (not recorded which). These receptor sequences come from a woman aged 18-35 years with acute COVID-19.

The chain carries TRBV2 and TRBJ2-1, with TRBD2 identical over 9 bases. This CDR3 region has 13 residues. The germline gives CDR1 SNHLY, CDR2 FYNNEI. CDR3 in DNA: TGTGCAAGTAGCGGGAGCCTTTACAATGAGCAGTTCTTC. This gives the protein CASSGSLYNEQFF.

CDR3 nucleotides: TGTGCCAGCAGTCCTACCCCCTACGAGCAGTACTTC. Translated: CASSPTPYEQYF. The chain joins TRBV27 to TRBJ2-7; D uncertain. V dropped 5 bases and J dropped 2 bases, with 7 bases sitting between them. The CDR3 has 12 amino acids. Germline V CDR1 and CDR2: MNHEY, SMNVEV (reference sequence).

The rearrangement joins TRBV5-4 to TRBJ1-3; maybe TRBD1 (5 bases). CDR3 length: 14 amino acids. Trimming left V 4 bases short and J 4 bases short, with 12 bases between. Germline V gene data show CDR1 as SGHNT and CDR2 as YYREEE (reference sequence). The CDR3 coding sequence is TGTGCCAGCAGCAGAGACAGTATCGGAAACACCATATATTTT. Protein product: CASSRDSIGNTIYF.

CDR3 amino acids: CASSRGGSDEQFF. The CDR3 nucleotides are TGTGCCAGCTCACGGGGGGGGAGCGATGAGCAGTTCTTC. This chain links TRBV18 with TRBJ2-1; 7 positions agree with TRBD2. The V gene end was trimmed by 4 bases and the J gene end by 8 bases; junction bases not matched to a gene: 5. Germline V gene sequence: CDR1 KGHSH, CDR2 LQKENI. CDR3 length equals 13 residues.

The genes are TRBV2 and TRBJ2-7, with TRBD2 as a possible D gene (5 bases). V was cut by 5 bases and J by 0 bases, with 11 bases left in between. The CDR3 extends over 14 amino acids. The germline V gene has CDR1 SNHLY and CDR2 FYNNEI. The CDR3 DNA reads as TGTGCCAGCAGTCCCGAGGGCGTCTCCTACGAGCAGTACTTC. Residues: CASSPEGVSYEQYF. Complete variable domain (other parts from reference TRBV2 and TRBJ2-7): EPEVTQTPSHQVTQMGQEVILRCVPISNHLYFYWYRQILGQKVEFLVSFYNNEISEKSEIFDDQFSVERPDGSNFTLKIRSTKLEDSAMYFCASSPEGVSYEQYFGPGTRLTVT.

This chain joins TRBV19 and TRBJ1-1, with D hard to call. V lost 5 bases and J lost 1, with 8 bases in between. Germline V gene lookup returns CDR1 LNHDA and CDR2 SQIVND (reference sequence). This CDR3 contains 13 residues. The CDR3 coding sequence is TGTGCCAGTAGTTATGAGGAGAACACTGAAGCTTTCTTT. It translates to CASSYEENTEAFF.

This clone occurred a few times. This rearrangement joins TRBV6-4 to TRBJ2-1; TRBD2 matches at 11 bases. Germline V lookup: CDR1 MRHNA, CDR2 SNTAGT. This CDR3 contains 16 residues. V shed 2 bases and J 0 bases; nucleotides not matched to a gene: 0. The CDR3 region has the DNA TGTGCCAGCAGTGACGGGACTAGCGGCTCCTACAATGAGCAGTTCTTC. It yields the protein CASSDGTSGSYNEQFF.

In nucleotides, the CDR3 is TGTGCCAGCAGCGATGGCCCACCAGAGCAGTTCTTC. Protein: CASSDGPPEQFF. The J gene is TRBJ2-1, the V gene TRBV9; D ambiguous. Germline-derived CDR1 and CDR2 are SGDLS and YYNGEE. The V end was cut by 3 bases, the J end by 10 bases, with 11 bases between. This CDR3 has 12 amino acids.

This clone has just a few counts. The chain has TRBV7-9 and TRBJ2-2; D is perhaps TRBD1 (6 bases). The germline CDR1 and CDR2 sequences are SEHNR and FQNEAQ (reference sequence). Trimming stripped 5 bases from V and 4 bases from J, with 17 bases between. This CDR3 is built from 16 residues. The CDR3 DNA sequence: TGTGCCAGCAGCCTAGATCACAGGGATGGCACCGGGGAGCTGTTTTTT. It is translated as CASSLDHRDGTGELFF.

CDR3 DNA: TGTGCCACCAGCACCAGGTCGTCCTACGAGCAGTACTTC. Its protein is CATSTRSSYEQYF. The chain combines TRBV15 with TRBJ2-7; D gene uncertain. Per germline, CDR1 LNHNV and CDR2 YYDKDF (reference sequence). The CDR3 runs to 13 residues. Trimming removed 4 bases from V and 1 base from J, with 8 bases in between.

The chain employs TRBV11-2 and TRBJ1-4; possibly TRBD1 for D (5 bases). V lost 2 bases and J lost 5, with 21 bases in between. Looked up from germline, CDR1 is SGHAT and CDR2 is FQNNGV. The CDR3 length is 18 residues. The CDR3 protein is CASSLIAGPLMKNEKLFF. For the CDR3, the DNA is TGTGCCAGCAGCTTAATTGCAGGGCCCCTTATGAAAAATGAAAAACTGTTTTTT.

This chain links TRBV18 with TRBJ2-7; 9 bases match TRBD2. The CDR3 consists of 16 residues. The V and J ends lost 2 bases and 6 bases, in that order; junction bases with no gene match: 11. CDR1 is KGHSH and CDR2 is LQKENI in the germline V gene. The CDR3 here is CASSPLVGGRASEQYF. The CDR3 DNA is TGTGCCAGCTCACCATTGGTTGGCGGGAGGGCCTCCGAGCAGTACTTC. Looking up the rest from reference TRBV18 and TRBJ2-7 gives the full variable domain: NAGVMQNPRHLVRRRGQEARLRCSPMKGHSHVYWYRQLPEEGLKFMVYLQKENIIDESGMPKERFSAEFPKEGPSILRIQQVVRGDSAAYFCASSPLVGGRASEQYFGPGTRLTVT.

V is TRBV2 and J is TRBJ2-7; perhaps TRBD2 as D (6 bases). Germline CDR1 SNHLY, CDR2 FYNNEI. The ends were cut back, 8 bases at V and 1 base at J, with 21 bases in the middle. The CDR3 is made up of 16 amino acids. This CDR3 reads CASSRGPATVSYEQYF. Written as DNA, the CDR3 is TGTGCCAGCTCGCGGGGCCCCGCCACAGTTTCCTACGAGCAGTACTTC.

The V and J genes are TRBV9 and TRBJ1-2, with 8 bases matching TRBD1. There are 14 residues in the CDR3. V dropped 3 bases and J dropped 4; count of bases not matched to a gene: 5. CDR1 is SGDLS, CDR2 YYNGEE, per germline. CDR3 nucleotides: TGTGCCAGCAGCGGCGGGACAGGTGGCTATGGCTACACCTTC. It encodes CASSGGTGGYGYTF. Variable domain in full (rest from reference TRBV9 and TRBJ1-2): DSGVTQTPKHLITATGQRVTLRCSPRSGDLSVYWYQQSLDQGLQFLIQYYNGEERAKGNILERFSAQQFPDLHSELNLSSLELGDSALYFCASSGGTGGYGYTFGSGTRLTVV.

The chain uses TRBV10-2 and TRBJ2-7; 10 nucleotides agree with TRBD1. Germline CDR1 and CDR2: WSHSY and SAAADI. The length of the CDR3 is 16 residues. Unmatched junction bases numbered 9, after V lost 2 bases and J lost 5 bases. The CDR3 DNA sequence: TGCGCCAGCAGTGAGATGGATGGACAGGGGGAACACGAGCAGTACTTC. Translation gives CASSEMDGQGEHEQYF.

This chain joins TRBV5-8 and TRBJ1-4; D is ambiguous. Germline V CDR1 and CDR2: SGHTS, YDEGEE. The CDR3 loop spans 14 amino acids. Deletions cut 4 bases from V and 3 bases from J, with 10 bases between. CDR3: CASSDQEANEKLFF. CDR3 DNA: TGTGCCAGCAGCGACCAAGAGGCTAATGAAAAACTGTTTTTT.

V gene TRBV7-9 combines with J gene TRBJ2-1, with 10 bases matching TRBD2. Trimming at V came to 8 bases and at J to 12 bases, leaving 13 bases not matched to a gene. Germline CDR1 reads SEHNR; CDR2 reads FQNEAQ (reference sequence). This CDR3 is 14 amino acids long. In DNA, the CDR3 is TGTGCCAGCGTCCCGACTAGCGGGTTGGCCGCGCAGTTCTTC. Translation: CASVPTSGLAAQFF.

The CDR3 DNA sequence: TGTGCCAGCAGCTTGAGGACAGGCTTTAGCACCGGGGAGCTGTTTTTT. It encodes CASSLRTGFSTGELFF. This chain joins TRBV5-8 and TRBJ2-2, with 7 bases lining up with TRBD1. The CDR3 is 16 amino acids. V shed 1 base and J 4 bases; nucleotides not matched to a gene: 7. CDR1 SGHTS and CDR2 YDEGEE come from the germline V gene.

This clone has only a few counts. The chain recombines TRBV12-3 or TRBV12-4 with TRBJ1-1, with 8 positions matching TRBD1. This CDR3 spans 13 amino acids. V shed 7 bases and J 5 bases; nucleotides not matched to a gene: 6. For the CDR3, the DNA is TGTGCCAGCATTGCGACAGGGGAAACTGAAGCTTTCTTT. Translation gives CASIATGETEAFF.

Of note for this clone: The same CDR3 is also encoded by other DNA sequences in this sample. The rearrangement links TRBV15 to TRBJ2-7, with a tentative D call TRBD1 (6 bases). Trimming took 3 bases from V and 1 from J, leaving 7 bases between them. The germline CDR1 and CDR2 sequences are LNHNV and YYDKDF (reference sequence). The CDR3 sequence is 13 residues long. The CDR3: CATSRDRSYEQYF. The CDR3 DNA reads TGTGCCACCAGCAGGGACAGATCCTACGAGCAGTACTTC.

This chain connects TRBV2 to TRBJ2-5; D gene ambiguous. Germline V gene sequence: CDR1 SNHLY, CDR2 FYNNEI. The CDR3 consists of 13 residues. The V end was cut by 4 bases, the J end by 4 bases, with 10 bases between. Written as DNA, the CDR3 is TGTGCCAGCAGTGTTCACTCGATAGAGACCCAGTACTTC. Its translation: CASSVHSIETQYF.